This T cell receptor (beta chain) was recorded in a study of T cells in women clearing cervical HPV infection. Germline V gives CDR1 KGHSH, CDR2 LQKENI. This CDR3 is built from 15 residues. Findings of the study overall: Timing of associations relative to infection is unclear; T-cell subsets were not isolated.

Sequenced by immunoSEQ multiplex PCR; TCRdb stores in-frame clones only, minus some. The sample has 30,000 or so clones; the top ten hold 6% to 7%. About this clone itself: Its antigen is unknown. Coverage ceases 3 residues before the CDR3 finishes, and the germline J gene fills in the end.

The sample consisted of blood buffy coat. This TCR derives from a woman between 18 and 70 years old with a cervical HPV16 infection that either progressed to CIN3+ or cleared (not recorded which). The rearrangement uses TRBV18 and TRBJ1-2; TRBD1 is a possible D gene (6 bases). CDR3: CASSPAGAGTDTYTF. The covered CDR3 bases are TGTGCCAGCTCACCAGCGGGGGCCGGCACAGATACC.